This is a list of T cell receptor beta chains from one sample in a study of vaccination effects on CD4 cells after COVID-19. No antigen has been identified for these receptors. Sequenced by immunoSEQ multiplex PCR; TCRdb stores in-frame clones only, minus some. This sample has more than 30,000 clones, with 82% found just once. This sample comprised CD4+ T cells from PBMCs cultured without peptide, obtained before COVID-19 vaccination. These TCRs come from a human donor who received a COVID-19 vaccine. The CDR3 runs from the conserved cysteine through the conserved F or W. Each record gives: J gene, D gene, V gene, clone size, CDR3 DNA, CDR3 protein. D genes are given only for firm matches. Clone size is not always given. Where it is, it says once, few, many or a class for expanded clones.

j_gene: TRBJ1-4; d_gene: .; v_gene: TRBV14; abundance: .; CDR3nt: TGTGCCAGCAGCCAAGATTACAGGGCGGAGGAAAAACTGTTTTTT; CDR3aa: CASSQDYRAEEKLFF
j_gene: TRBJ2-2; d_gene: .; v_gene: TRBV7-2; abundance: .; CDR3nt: TGTGCCAGCAGCTTAGTCGGAAGTTTGAACACCGGGGAGCTGTTTTTT; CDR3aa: CASSLVGSLNTGELFF
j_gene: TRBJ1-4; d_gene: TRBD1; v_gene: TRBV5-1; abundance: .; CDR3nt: TGCGCCAGCAGCTTGCTGACAGGGGGGAATGAAAAACTGTTTTTT; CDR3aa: CASSLLTGGNEKLFF
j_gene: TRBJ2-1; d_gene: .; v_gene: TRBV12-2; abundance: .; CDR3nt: TGTGCAAGTCGCCCACCGCCAAATGAGCAGTTCTTC; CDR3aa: CASRPPPNEQFF
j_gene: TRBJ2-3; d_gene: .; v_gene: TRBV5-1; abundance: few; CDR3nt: TGCGCCAGCAGCTTGGAGTCAGCTAGCACAGATACGCAGTATTTT; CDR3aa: CASSLESASTDTQYF
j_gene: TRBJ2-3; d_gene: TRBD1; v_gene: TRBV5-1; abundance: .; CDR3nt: TGCGCCAGCAGCTACTTGGGACAGGGTACAGATACGCAGTATTTT; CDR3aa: CASSYLGQGTDTQYF
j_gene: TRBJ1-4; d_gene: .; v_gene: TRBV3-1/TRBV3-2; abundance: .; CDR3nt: TGTGCCAGCAGCCGGTACCAGGGTGATAATGAAAAACTGTTTTTT; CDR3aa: CASSRYQGDNEKLFF
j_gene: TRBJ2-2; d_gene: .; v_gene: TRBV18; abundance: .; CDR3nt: TGTGCCAGCTCACCGATTTTTAACGGGGGACCGAACACCGGGGAGCTGTTTTTT; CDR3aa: CASSPIFNGGPNTGELFF
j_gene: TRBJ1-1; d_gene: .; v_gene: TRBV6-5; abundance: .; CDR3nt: TGTGCCAGCAGTTACGGAGGGACGGCCCGTGAAGCTTTCTTT; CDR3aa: CASSYGGTAREAFF
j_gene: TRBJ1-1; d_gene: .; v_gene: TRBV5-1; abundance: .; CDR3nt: TGCGCCAGCAGCTTGGATGTTCCGAACACTGAAGCTTTCTTT; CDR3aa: CASSLDVPNTEAFF
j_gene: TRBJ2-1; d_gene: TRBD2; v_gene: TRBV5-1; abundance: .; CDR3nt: TGCGCCAGCAGCCCAGTACTAGCGGGGGAGTACAATGAGCAGTTCTTC; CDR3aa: CASSPVLAGEYNEQFF
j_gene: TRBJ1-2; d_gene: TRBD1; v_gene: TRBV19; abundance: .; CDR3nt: TGTGCCAGTAGTATAGCTGGGACAGGGAGTGGCTATGGCTACACCTTC; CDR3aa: CASSIAGTGSGYGYTF
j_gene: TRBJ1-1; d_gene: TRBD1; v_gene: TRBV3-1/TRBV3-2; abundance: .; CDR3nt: TGTGCCAGCAGCCAAGGGGACAGGCAAGTTGTGGGCACTGAAGCTTTCTTT; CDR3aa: CASSQGDRQVVGTEAFF
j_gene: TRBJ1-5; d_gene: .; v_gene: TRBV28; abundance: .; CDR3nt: TGTGCCACCACCCCCGGGGGGTCTAATGGTAATCAGCCCCAGCATTTT; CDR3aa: CATTPGGSNGNQPQHF
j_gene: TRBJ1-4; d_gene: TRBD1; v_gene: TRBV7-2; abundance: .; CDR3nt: TGTGCCAGCACCTGGGACAGGGGAAATGAAAAACTGTTTTTT; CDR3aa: CASTWDRGNEKLFF
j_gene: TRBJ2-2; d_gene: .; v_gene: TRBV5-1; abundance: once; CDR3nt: TGCGCCAGCAGCCAATTACCAAGGGGCGGGACCGGGGAGCTGTTTTTT; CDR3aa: CASSQLPRGGTGELFF
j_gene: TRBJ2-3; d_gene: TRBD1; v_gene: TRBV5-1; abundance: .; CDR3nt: TGCGCCAGCAGCTTGAGACAGGGGGGTGAGGGAGATACGCAGTATTTT; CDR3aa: CASSLRQGGEGDTQYF
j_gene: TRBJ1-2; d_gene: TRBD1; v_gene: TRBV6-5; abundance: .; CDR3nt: TGTGCCAGCAGTTACTCGACAGGGGGCATGATAGGCTACACCTTC; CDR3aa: CASSYSTGGMIGYTF
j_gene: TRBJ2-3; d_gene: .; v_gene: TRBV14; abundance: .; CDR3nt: TGTGCCAGCAGCCAAGCCCTCAGCCCCAGGTATGGCACAGATACGCAGTATTTT; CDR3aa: CASSQALSPRYGTDTQYF
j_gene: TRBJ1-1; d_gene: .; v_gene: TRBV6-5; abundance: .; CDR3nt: TGTGCCAGCTCCGCTCTAGGGTTGTACACTGAAGCTTTCTTT; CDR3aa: CASSALGLYTEAFF
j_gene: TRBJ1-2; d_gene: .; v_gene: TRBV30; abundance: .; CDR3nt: TGTGCCTGCACCGGGACATCGTATGGCTACACCTTC; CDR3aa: CACTGTSYGYTF
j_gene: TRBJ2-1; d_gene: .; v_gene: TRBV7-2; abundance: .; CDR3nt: TGTGCCAGCAGCCCTGATGGGGGCTCCTACAATGAGCAGTTCTTC; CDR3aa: CASSPDGGSYNEQFF
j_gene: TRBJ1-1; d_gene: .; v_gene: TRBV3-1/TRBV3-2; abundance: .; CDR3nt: TGTGCCAGCAGCCAGCGAGGGACGAACACTGAAGCTTTCTTT; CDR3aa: CASSQRGTNTEAFF
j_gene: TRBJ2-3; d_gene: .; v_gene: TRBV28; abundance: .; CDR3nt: TGTGCCAGCAGCCCCGGGGGTACCATAGATACGCAGTATTTT; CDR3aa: CASSPGGTIDTQYF
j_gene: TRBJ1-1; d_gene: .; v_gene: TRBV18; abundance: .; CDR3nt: TGTGCCAGCTCACTATCAGGGTACACTGAAGCTTTCTTT; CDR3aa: CASSLSGYTEAFF
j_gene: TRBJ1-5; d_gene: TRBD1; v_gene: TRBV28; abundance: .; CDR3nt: TGTGCCAGCACTACAGGGGTTAGCAATCAGCCCCAGCATTTT; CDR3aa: CASTTGVSNQPQHF
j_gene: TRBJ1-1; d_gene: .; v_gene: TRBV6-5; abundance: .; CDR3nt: TGTGCCAGCAGTTTAAGACAGGCAAGTCTGACTGAAGCTTTCTTT; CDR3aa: CASSLRQASLTEAFF
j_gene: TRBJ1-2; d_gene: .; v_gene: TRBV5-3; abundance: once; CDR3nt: TGTGCCAGAAGCTTGGGACGGTCGTATGGCTACACCTTC; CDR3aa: CARSLGRSYGYTF
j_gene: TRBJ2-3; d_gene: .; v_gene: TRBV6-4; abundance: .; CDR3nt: TGTGCCAGCAGTGAAGCAGGTAGCACAGATACGCAGTATTTT; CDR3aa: CASSEAGSTDTQYF
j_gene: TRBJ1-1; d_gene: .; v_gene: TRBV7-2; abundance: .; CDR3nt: TGTGCCAGCAGCCAGGCGGACGGATACACTGAAGCTTTCTTT; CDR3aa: CASSQADGYTEAFF
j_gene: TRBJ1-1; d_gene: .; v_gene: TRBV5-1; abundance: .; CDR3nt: TGCGCCAGCAGCCAAGGATTGCGGGACACTGAAGCTTTCTTT; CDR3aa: CASSQGLRDTEAFF
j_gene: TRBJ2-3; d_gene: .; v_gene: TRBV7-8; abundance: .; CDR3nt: TGTGCCAGCAGCTTATCTACGGCAAAAAATACGCAGTATTTT; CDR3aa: CASSLSTAKNTQYF
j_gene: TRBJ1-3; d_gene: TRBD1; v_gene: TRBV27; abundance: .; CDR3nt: TGTGCCAGCAGTAATAACAGGGGCTTTGGAAACACCATATATTTT; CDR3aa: CASSNNRGFGNTIYF
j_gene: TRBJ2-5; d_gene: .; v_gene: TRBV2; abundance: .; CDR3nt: TGTGCCAGCAGTGACGCTCTGGGCGCAGAGACCCAGTACTTC; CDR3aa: CASSDALGAETQYF
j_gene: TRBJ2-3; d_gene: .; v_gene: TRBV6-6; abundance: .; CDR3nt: TGTGCCAGCAGAGTTGAATCGACAGATACGCAGTATTTT; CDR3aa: CASRVESTDTQYF
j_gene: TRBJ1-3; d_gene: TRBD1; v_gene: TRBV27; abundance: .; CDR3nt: TGTGCCAGCAGTACCTTCCCGGGACAGGGAAACACCATATATTTT; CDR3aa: CASSTFPGQGNTIYF
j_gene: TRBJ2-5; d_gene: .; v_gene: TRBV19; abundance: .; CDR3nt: TGTGCCAGTAGTACAGGGGTTTGGGGTGAGACCCAGTACTTC; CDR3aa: CASSTGVWGETQYF
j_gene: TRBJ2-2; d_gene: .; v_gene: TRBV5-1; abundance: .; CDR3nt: TGCGCCAGCAGCTTGGGGGCGAACACCGGGGAGCTGTTTTTT; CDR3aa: CASSLGANTGELFF
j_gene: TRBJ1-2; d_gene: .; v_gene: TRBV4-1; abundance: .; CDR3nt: TGCGCCAGCAGCCAAGATCGCCGCAGGGAAAACTATGGCTACACCTTC; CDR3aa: CASSQDRRRENYGYTF
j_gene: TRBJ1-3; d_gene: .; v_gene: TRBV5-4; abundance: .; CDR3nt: TGTGCCAGCAGCATTTCAAGGGGGACGAGCTCTGGAAACACCATATATTTT; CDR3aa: CASSISRGTSSGNTIYF
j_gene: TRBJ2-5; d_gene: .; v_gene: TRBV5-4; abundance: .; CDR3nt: TGTGCCAGCAGCCAGGGGAAGAGAGGAGAGACCCAGTACTTC; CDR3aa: CASSQGKRGETQYF
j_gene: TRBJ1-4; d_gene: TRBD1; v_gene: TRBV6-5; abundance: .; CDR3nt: TGTGCCAGCAGTTTCAGGGGGCAGGGTGAAAAACTGTTTTTT; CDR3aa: CASSFRGQGEKLFF
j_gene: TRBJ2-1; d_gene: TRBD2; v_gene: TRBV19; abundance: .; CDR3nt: TGTGCCAGTAGTATAGGCCTAGCGGGGGGGCCCAATGAGCAGTTCTTC; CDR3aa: CASSIGLAGGPNEQFF
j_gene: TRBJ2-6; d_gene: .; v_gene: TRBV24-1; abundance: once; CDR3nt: TGTGCCACCAGTGATGCCCTTCATGTGGGCCCAGGACCGTCTGGGGCCAACGTCCTGACTTTC; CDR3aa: CATSDALHVGPGPSGANVLTF
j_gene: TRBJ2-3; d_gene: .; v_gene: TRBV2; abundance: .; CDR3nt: TGTGCCAGCAGAACTATGCCCACGCAGTATTTT; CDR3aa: CASRTMPTQYF
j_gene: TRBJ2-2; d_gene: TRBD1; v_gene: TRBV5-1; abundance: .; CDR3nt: TGCGCCAGCAGCTTGGGACAGGGGGTCACCGGGGAGCTGTTTTTT; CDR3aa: CASSLGQGVTGELFF
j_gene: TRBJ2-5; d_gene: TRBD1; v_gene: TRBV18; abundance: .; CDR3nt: TGTGCCAGCTCACCACCTCACAGGGGTTCCCAAGAGACCCAGTACTTC; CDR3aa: CASSPPHRGSQETQYF
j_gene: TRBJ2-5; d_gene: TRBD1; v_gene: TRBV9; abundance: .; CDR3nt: TGTGCCAGCAGCGCGGGACAGGGGGCCCAAGAGACCCAGTACTTC; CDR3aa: CASSAGQGAQETQYF
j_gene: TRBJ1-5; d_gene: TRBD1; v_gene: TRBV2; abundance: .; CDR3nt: TGTGCCAGCAGTGAAAATTACAGGGGGGGCTATAGCAATCAGCCCCAGCATTTT; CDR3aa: CASSENYRGGYSNQPQHF
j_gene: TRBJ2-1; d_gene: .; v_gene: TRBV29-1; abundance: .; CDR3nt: TGCAGCGTGAGTCGAGCGGGACAGATATACAATGAGCAGTTCTTC; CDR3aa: CSVSRAGQIYNEQFF
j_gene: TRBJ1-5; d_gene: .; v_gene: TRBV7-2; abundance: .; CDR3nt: TGTGCCAGCAGCTTAGCGGGGGGGAGCAATCAGCCCCAGCATTTT; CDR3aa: CASSLAGGSNQPQHF
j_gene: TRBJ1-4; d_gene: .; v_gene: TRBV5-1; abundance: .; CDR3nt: TGCGCCAGCAGCTTGGGGTCAGGGTTGGGCGAAAAACTGTTTTTT; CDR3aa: CASSLGSGLGEKLFF
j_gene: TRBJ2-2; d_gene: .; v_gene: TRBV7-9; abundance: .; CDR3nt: TGTGCCAGCAGCTTAAACAACCAGGGGAAAAACACCGGGGAGCTGTTTTTT; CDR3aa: CASSLNNQGKNTGELFF